This T cell receptor (beta chain) was recorded in a study of somatic mutations in cytotoxic T cells in rheumatoid arthritis. Whole-study context: Some V beta antibody-stained T-cell populations were flow-sorted at nearly 100% purity, including V beta1+ cells sequenced for TCRB.

Study findings and constraints: Clonality measured in CD8+ T cells did not differ significantly between rheumatoid arthritis patients and age-matched healthy controls. For about an eighth of the roughly 65 patients, a single CD8+ clone accounted for more than 20% of CD8+ cells.

Separation of CD4+ and CD8+ cells was performed by positive magnetic bead selection, and purity was verified by flow cytometry. The CDR3 is made up of 13 amino acids. Trimming left V 4 bases short and J 0 bases short, with 8 bases between. Germline V CDR1 and CDR2: SGHNT, YYREEE (reference sequence). A remark on this clone: Its matching antigen is unknown.

The table came from immunoSEQ multiplex PCR; TCRdb's copy has only in-frame clones and leaves some out. The repertoire holds some 6,700 clones, with around 80% as singletons. The source material was CD8+ T cells sorted from blood. The chain uses TRBV5-4 and TRBJ2-7; no reliable D call. This sequence originates from a woman aged 60-75 years in good health. DNA of the CDR3: TGTGCCAGCAGCCCACAGAGCTCCTACGAGCAGTACTTC. Its protein is CASSPQSSYEQYF.